This T cell receptor (beta chain) derives from a study of regulatory T cells in long-lasting Graves disease. Overall study findings and caveats: Peripheral blood was the sole material, not thyroid tissue. It was in persistent disease that TRBV28, TRBJ1-2 and TRBJ2-5 were favored.

Time point denoted: newly diagnosed GD, antithyroid drugs for less than 3 months. TCR sequences were obtained from RNA taken from PBMCs. Investigators prepared the TCR beta libraries by applying iRepertoire HTBI primers and Arm-PCR of CDR3 regions. Via MiXCR, TCRdb re-called the multiplex PCR reads, giving one row per CDR3 protein. The sample holds 450,000 to 700,000 distinct CDR3 sequences, less than 15% seen once. This clonotype was recorded many times. Its target is not known. Trimming at V came to 6 bases and at J to 0 bases, leaving 7 bases not matched to a gene. CDR3 length equals 16 residues. Germline assignment: CDR1 SQVTM and CDR2 ANQGSEA. The same sample was also studied in work on T cells in Graves' hyperthyroidism and ophthalmopathy.

This clonotype was sampled from a man between 25 and 39 years old with Graves disease. The source material was peripheral blood mononuclear cells (PBMCs), sampled at new diagnosis, from a patient treated with antithyroid drugs. The V and J genes are TRBV29-1 and TRBJ2-3; 12 positions match TRBD2. In DNA form, the CDR3 reads TGCAGCGTCGGAGGGGGACTAGCGGGTAGCACAGATACGCAGTATTTT. Translation: CSVGGGLAGSTDTQYF.